This T cell receptor beta chain was captured in a study of blood T cells in healthy people across ages (dated by TCRdb to the mid-2010s). Study-wide context: In model experiments, template switching captured roughly one uniquely barcoded TCR beta cDNA molecule for every two T cells. To avoid experimental bias, donors of different ages were randomly spread across the sequencing lanes. To track age-related changes in TCR beta repertoire diversity, the study relied on deep sequencing normalized with unique cDNA molecular identifiers. For two donors (one aged 18 to 29 and one aged 80 or older), the study analyzed two additional independent replicas of 1 million unique cDNA reads from the same blood draw. The donors were divided into four age groups: young (average around 16 years), middle-aged (around 37), aged (approximately 62) and long-lived (about 79). Results and caveats for the whole study, not just this receptor: Bulk unsorted PBMC profiling prevented conclusive comparison of naive and antigen-experienced compartments. The CMV infection status of donors was not known, potentially confounding age-related changes in expanded clonotypes. Compared with the aged group, the long-lived group had more naive CD4+ T cells, fewer expanded clones and increased TCR diversity, a pattern suggesting age selection. Estimates of total diversity from one million sequenced T cells were regarded as lower bounds and underestimates. Observed TCR beta diversity per million T cells fell roughly linearly with age, and a significant reduction was already apparent by age roughly 40. A strong correlation was found between observed TCR beta diversity and the percentage of naive T cells measured by flow cytometry.

The method behind the library was 5' RACE. Instrument used: Illumina HiSeq 2500. The second PCR ran for about 6 to 11 cycles and used a J-beta primer mix along with a sample-barcoded 5' primer. Each TCR beta cDNA molecule received a unique molecular identifier from a template-switch 5' adaptor carrying 12 random nucleotides. Each sample yielded at least 2.5 million CDR3-containing paired-end reads. First-strand cDNA was synthesized from all RNA with the Mint cDNA synthesis kit, primed by a TRBC-specific oligonucleotide. All cDNA was treated with uracil-DNA glycosylase and then went through a first 18-cycle PCR with the universal primers M1SS and BC2_uni_R. In the paper's pipeline: Normalization of each sample was performed by random selection of 1 million high-quality reads, each carrying a distinct molecular identifier. Reads with shared molecular identifiers were discarded instead of being binned into consensus sequences. MiTCR, with a Q25 quality threshold and the strictest error-elimination algorithm, was used for CDR3 identification, clonotype clustering and error correction. A nonparametric unseen species model with Euler transformation was used to estimate a lower bound on total TCR beta diversity. TCRdb itself trimmed the public reads at Q25 with fastp, ran MiXCR and retained productive beta chains. Under each unique CDR3 protein, matching rows form one entry showing the most common genes and DNA. Here the V and J calls rest on TCRdb's processing, not on the authors' analysis. Here the sample has about 620,000 distinct CDR3 sequences; roughly 20% occur a single time. The biggest ten clones account for roughly 3.6% of the sample.

Systemically healthy Caucasian individuals from Russia, roughly 40 in total and aged roughly 6 to 100 years, were included as donors. Each donor gave roughly 9 milliliters of peripheral blood, drawn into EDTA-treated Vacutainer tubes. Ficoll-Paque density-gradient centrifugation was used to isolate PBMCs, with at least 6.5 million per sample. Total RNA was extracted from PBMCs with Trizol reagent, with at least 5 micrograms obtained per sample. The percentages of naive CD45RAhigh/CD27high T cells were determined by flow cytometry on a PBMC aliquot from every donor. This clonotype was counted between two and nine times. Its antigen is unknown. Base qualities are not at hand, and no much larger clone is one base apart. Spanning cysteine to phenylalanine, the CDR3 consists of 15 amino acids. Of all the DNA, just the CDR3 is kept, 45 bases in frame from base 1. As encoded in the germline V gene, CDR1 is MDHEN while CDR2 is SYDVKM.

The chain links TRBV28 with TRBJ2-5; no D gene is confidently identified. The J call is uncertain, as TRBJ2-1 better fits the DNA end. The receptor was isolated from a man between 65 and 80 years old in good health. Input material: blood. CDR3 sequence: CASNMARPAAYEQFF. The DNA sequence follows: TGTGCCAGCAACATGGCCCGGCCCGCAGCCTATGAGCAGTTCTTC.